This TCR beta chain was retrieved from a study of T cells expressing NK-cell markers. Study-wide background: Sorted CD3+CD56-NKG2C+, CD3+CD56+NKG2C+ and CD3+CD56+NKG2C- T cells supplied the TCR beta repertoires. Study-wide findings and caveats: Roughly six donors carried dominant NKG2C+ clonotypes that made up roughly 1.0-8% of their CD8+ T cells. Among several donors, these clonotypes also ranked first in the CD3+CD56-NKG2C+ fraction.

Germline V gives CDR1 LGHNA, CDR2 YSLEER. The CDR3 covers 13 residues. Worth noting for this clonotype: Its antigen is unknown.

What made the TCR beta cDNA was 5'RACE template switching with UMIs. TCRdb reanalyzed the 5' RACE reads and collapses them to one entry per CDR3 protein, without DNA. The sample has about 450,000 distinct CDR3 sequences. V is TRBV4-3 and J is TRBJ1-1; the TCRdb D gene call, TRBD1, has no DNA to confirm it. What was sequenced was blood T cells: a sorted CD56 or NKG2C T cell subset, CD4+ or CD8+ T cells, or bulk PBMC T cells (not recorded which). The receptor was derived from a woman between 18 and 70 years old in good health. CDR3 amino acids: CASSQHRGSEAFF.